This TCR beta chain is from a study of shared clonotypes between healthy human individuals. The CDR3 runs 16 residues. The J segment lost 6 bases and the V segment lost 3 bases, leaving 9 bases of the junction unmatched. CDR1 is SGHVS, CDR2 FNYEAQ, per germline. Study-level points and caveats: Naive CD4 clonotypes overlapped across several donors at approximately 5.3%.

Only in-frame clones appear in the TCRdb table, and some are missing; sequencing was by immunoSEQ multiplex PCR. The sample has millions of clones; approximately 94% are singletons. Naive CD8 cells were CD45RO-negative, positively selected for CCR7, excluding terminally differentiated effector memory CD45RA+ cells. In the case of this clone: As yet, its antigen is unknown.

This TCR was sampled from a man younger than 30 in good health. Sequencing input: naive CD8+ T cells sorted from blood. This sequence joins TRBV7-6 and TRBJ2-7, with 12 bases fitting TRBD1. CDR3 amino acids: CASSLGGGTGGAEQYF. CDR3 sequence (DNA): TGTGCCAGCAGCTTGGGCGGGGGGACAGGGGGCGCCGAGCAGTACTTC.